The clone carrying this T cell receptor beta chain was seen a handful of times. What it binds is not known. The data derive from a study of blood T cells in healthy people across ages. General study results and limits: Both higher diversity and more naive CD4+ cells marked long-lived donors when set against aged donors. CMV infection status of these donors was not known. Older individuals had lower TCR beta diversity per million T cells (the decline was roughly linear).

It was with a sample-barcoded 5' primer and a J-beta primer mix that a second PCR of roughly 6 to 12 cycles was run. Each CDR3 protein is one row after TCRdb ran MiXCR on the 5' RACE reads. The table shows around 1.7 million distinct CDR3 sequences, with under 30% occurring only once. The donors, aged roughly 6 to 90, were healthy Caucasians from Russia. The CDR3 is made up of 14 amino acids. Germline loops: CDR1 SGHRS, CDR2 YFSETQ. J gave up 4 bases and V 3 bases, and 3 bases lay outside the gene matches. This sequence was found in a woman aged 25-40 years in good health. J is TRBJ2-3 and V is TRBV5-1, with 9 bases that match TRBD1. Sequenced material: blood. The CDR3 sequence is CASSSTGGSDTQYF. The CDR3 DNA reads as TGCGCCAGCAGCTCGACAGGGGGATCAGATACGCAGTATTTT.